A single sample is the source of the 15 T cell receptor beta chains below, sequenced in a study of long-term antiretroviral therapy in people with HIV. immunoSEQ v3.0 was run at survey level. Produced via immunoSEQ multiplex PCR; TCRdb's table is partial and in-frame only. The data contain more than 20,000 clones, approximately 82% of them singletons. The starting material was unsorted PBMCs, obtained 0.5 years after starting antiretroviral therapy. These TCRs come from a man between 18 and 29 years old with HIV.

This clone appeared once. This chain's CDR3 is CASSPLSIGNEKLFF. As DNA, the CDR3 is TGTGCCAGCTCACCACTCTCAATCGGGAATGAAAAACTGTTTTTT. The V gene is TRBV18, the J gene TRBJ1-4, with D unclear. This CDR3 has 15 residues. Germline CDR1 and CDR2: KGHSH and LQKENI. Between the trimmed V and J ends, which lost 1 base and 5 bases, there was a span of 11 bases.

The gene calls are TRBV6-4 and TRBJ2-2; D is uncertain. V was shortened by 1 base and J by 5 bases, with 5 bases between the two germline ends. The germline gives CDR1 MRHNA, CDR2 SNTAGT. The CDR3 runs to 13 residues. Here the CDR3 DNA reads TGTGCCAGCAGTGACTGGCTGACCGGGGAGCTGTTTTTT. Encoded protein: CASSDWLTGELFF.

This rearrangement joins TRBV28 to TRBJ1-3; tentative D call: TRBD1 (6 bases). Trimming removed 2 bases from V and 0 bases from J, with 8 bases in between. Germline CDR1 reads MDHEN; CDR2 reads SYDVKM. This CDR3 has 15 amino acids. This chain's CDR3 is CASSLDRFSGNTIYF. CDR3 in DNA: TGTGCCAGCAGTTTAGACAGGTTCTCTGGAAACACCATATATTTT.

The V call is TRBV29-1, the J call TRBJ2-5; the match to TRBD2 covers 11 bases. This CDR3 is built from 13 residues. The germline gives CDR1 SQVTM, CDR2 ANQGSEA. The CDR3 bases are TGCAGTGATGGGACTAGCGGCCCGTCGGCCCAGTACTTC. It is translated as CSDGTSGPSAQYF.

The sample holds one count of this clone. The V call is TRBV11-3, the J call TRBJ2-3; D is unresolved. Trimming stripped 3 bases from V and 6 bases from J, with 10 bases between. The CDR3 is 13 residues long. Germline V gene lookup returns CDR1 SGHNT and CDR2 YENEEA. CDR3 nucleotide sequence: TGTGCCAGCAGCTTGTCCCCCGGGGATACGCAGTATTTT. This translates into CASSLSPGDTQYF.

Notes on this clone: The sample has other DNA sequences that encode this CDR3 too. The J gene is TRBJ2-7, the V gene TRBV28, with D unclear. The germline V gene has CDR1 MDHEN and CDR2 SYDVKM. The CDR3 totals 12 residues. V lost 5 bases, J lost 2 bases, and 7 bases lay in between. CDR3: CASSLNPYEQYF. In nucleotides, the CDR3 is TGTGCCAGCAGTCTCAATCCCTACGAGCAGTACTTC.

The V and J genes are TRBV28 and TRBJ1-2; D gene unclear. The ends were cut back, 6 bases at V and 4 bases at J, with 6 bases in the middle. Germline lookup yields CDR1 MDHEN and CDR2 SYDVKM. CDR3 length: 11 residues. Here the CDR3 reads CASSVTYGYTF. The DNA of the CDR3 is TGTGCCAGCAGCGTCACCTATGGCTACACCTTC.

The rearrangement joins TRBV11-2 to TRBJ2-3, with 11 bases identical to TRBD2. The ends lost 1 base at V and 1 base at J; junction bases unmatched: 4. Germline V CDR1 and CDR2: SGHAT, FQNNGV. The CDR3 is made up of 17 amino acids. In nucleotides, the CDR3 is TGTGCCAGCAGCTTAGGCCTACTAGCGGGGGGCACAGATACGCAGTATTTT. Its translation is CASSLGLLAGGTDTQYF.

This chain joins TRBV15 and TRBJ1-5; D call uncertain. Germline assignment: CDR1 LNHNV and CDR2 YYDKDF (reference sequence). The V end lost 3 bases, the J end lost 2 bases, and 11 bases lay between the germline ends. The CDR3 is 15 amino acids. The CDR3 protein is CATSSFRSGNQPQHF. The CDR3 region has the DNA TGTGCCACCAGCAGCTTTAGGAGCGGCAATCAGCCCCAGCATTTT.

The chain has TRBV5-6 and TRBJ1-2; D gene ambiguous. Trimming pared 0 bases from V and 7 bases from J, leaving 4 bases between. The CDR3 length is 11 residues. Germline CDR1 and CDR2: SGHDT and YYEEEE. Written as DNA, the CDR3 is TGTGCCAGCAGCTTGGGGGGTGGCTACACCTTC. This translates into CASSLGGGYTF.

This clone has just one count. The chain joins TRBV4-1 to TRBJ1-3; TRBD1 might be the D (6 bases). The V gene lost 0 bases and the J gene lost 0 bases, with 12 bases spanning the gap. This CDR3 contains 17 residues. Looked up from germline, CDR1 is MGHRA and CDR2 is YSYEKL. The CDR3 DNA is TGCGCCAGCAGCCAAGACGGCAGGGGCGGCTCTGGAAACACCATATATTTT. It is translated as CASSQDGRGGSGNTIYF.

This rearrangement joins TRBV5-6 to TRBJ2-5, with 8 bases identical to TRBD1. The germline V gene encodes CDR1 SGHDT and CDR2 YYEEEE. J was trimmed by 1 base and V by 4 bases; bases with no gene match: 3. There are 14 residues in the CDR3. In nucleotides, the CDR3 is TGTGCCAGCAGCCGCGGACAGGGCCAAGAGACCCAGTACTTC. Translation gives CASSRGQGQETQYF.

The chain employs TRBV2 and TRBJ1-5; TRBD1 aligns across 7 bases. Germline values: CDR1 SNHLY, CDR2 FYNNEI. CDR3 size: 14 residues. After removal of 8 bases from V and 6 bases from J, the junction contained 10 bases not matched to a gene. The DNA of the CDR3 is TGTGCCAGCCGTAGTGAGGGGGCGGGTCAGCCCCAGCATTTT. Encoded protein: CASRSEGAGQPQHF.

This sequence joins TRBV18 and TRBJ1-2, with TRBD1 as a possible D gene (6 bases). The CDR3 is 13 residues long. Deletions cut 1 base from V and 3 bases from J, with 6 bases between. CDR1 and CDR2 (germline): KGHSH, LQKENI. CDR3 loop: CASSPRTDYGYTF. CDR3 nucleotide sequence: TGTGCCAGCTCACCACGGACAGACTATGGCTACACCTTC.

V gene TRBV7-2 combines with J gene TRBJ1-4; TRBD1 matches 9 bases. The CDR3 has 17 amino acids. Trimming cost V 4 bases and J 7 bases; bases outside gene matches: 13. CDR1 and CDR2 (germline): SGHTA, FQGNSA. CDR3 bases: TGTGCCAGCAGCTCCCCCCGACCGGGACAGGGTGGTGAAAAACTGTTTTTT. Translated: CASSSPRPGQGGEKLFF.